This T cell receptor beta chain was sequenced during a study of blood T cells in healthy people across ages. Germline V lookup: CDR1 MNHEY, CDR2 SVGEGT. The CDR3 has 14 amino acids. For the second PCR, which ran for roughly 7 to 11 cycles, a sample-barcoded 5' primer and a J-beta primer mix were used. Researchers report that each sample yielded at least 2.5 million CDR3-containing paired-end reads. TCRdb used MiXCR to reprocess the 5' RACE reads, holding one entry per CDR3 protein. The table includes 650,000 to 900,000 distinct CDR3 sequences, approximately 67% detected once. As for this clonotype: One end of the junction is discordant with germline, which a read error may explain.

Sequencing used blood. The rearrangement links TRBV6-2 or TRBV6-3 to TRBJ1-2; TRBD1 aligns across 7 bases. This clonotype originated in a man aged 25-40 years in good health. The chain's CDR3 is CASGYGTANYGYTF. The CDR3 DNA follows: TGTGCCAGCGGTTACGGGACAGCAAACTATGGCTACACCTTC.